This TCR beta chain was recorded in a study of blood T cell repertoires in COVID-19. Participants were aged roughly 18 to 90 years, lived in 25 or so US areas, and enrolled virtually. The V end lost 0 bases, the J end lost 2 bases, and 13 bases lay between the germline ends. In germline, CDR1 is LGHDT, CDR2 YNNKEL (reference sequence). CDR3 length equals 16 residues. In the original analysis: Amplifying reference gene primers gave estimates of nucleated cell counts. Measured with immunoSEQ multiplex PCR; TCRdb has only the in-frame clones, and not every one. D and trimming were read from the DNA, whereas the V and J calls and clone size are those reported in that table. Of some 170,000 clones detected, roughly nine tenths appear once; the ten largest clones hold around 1.2%. The table lists this clone with a few counts.

The V and J genes are TRBV3-1 (or the pseudogene TRBV3-2) and TRBJ1-1, with a possible D match to TRBD1 (6 bases). Sequenced material: PBMCs or T cells enriched from blood (not recorded which). The clonotype comes from a human donor with acute COVID-19. The donor label of this sample is uncertain. This CDR3 is CASSQEFAGANTEAFF. In nucleotides, the CDR3 is TGTGCCAGCAGCCAAGAATTTGCAGGGGCAAACACTGAAGCTTTCTTT.